These T cell receptor beta chains were read from a single sample in a study of T cells in Graves' hyperthyroidism and ophthalmopathy. TCRdb called the multiplex PCR reads again in MiXCR, with one record for every CDR3 protein. The sample lists 500,000 to 550,000 distinct CDR3 sequences, less than 25% occurring once. Material: blood. The receptors were gathered from a man aged 18 to 30 with Graves' hyperthyroidism. The CDR3 runs from the conserved cysteine through the conserved F or W. The D gene is left open where the match is weak. Only part of the rows carry a size: once, few, many, or a class if the clone is expanded.

clone size | J gene | D gene | V gene | CDR3 DNA | CDR3 protein
many | TRBJ2-2 | TRBD2 | TRBV6-5 | TGTGCCAGCAGTTACTCAAGGGAGGGGAACACCGGGGAGCTGTTTTTT | CASSYSREGNTGELFF
many | TRBJ1-1 | - | TRBV12-3/TRBV12-4 | TGTGCCAGCAGTTTAACCCCACGGGAAGCTTTCTTT | CASSLTPREAFF
- | TRBJ1-1 | - | TRBV6-2/TRBV6-3 | TGTGCCAGCAGTTATTTAGGACAGCGGAACACTGAAGCTTTCTTT | CASSYLGQRNTEAFF
many | TRBJ2-7 | TRBD2 | TRBV4-1 | TGCGCCAGCAGCCAAGGCCCGGGGGGGGGCAGCTACGAGCAGTACTTC | CASSQGPGGGSYEQYF
- | TRBJ1-3 | TRBD1 | TRBV12-5 | TGTGCTAGTGGTCCACGACAGGGATCGCAAAACACCATATATTTT | CASGPRQGSQNTIYF
many | TRBJ2-5 | TRBD1 | TRBV9 | TGTGCCAGCAGCGCCGTAGGGACAGGGCAAGAGACCCAGTACTTC | CASSAVGTGQETQYF
- | TRBJ1-2 | - | TRBV12-5 | TGTGCTAGTGCGGATGGGGACTATGGCTACACCTTC | CASADGDYGYTF
many | TRBJ1-2 | - | TRBV12-3/TRBV12-4 | TGTGCCGTCGGGGATGGGGCTCCCCGGTATGGCTACACCTTC | CAVGDGAPRYGYTF
few | TRBJ2-2 | - | TRBV11-3 | TGTGCCAGCAGTCCCTCCGGGACCCACACCGGGGAGCTGTTTTTT | CASSPSGTHTGELFF
many | TRBJ1-2 | - | TRBV7-9 | TGTGCCAGCAGCTTAGGGGGCAGGGACAACTATGGCTACACCTTC | CASSLGGRDNYGYTF
- | TRBJ2-7 | - | TRBV6-5 | TGTGCCAGCAGTTACGATCCGGGGAAGACCTACGAGCAGTACTTC | CASSYDPGKTYEQYF
many | TRBJ1-5 | - | TRBV28 | TGTGCCAGCAGCCTGACAGCCTCGGTCCAGCATTTT | CASSLTASVQHF
many | TRBJ2-2 | - | TRBV29-1 | TGCAGCGTTGATCGTAACGGGGAGCTGTTTTTT | CSVDRNGELFF
- | TRBJ1-5 | TRBD1 | TRBV5-1 | TGCGCCAGCAGCTTGAGACCAACAGGGGGAATACCTCAGCCCCAGCATTTT | CASSLRPTGGIPQPQHF
many | TRBJ2-4 | - | TRBV6-5 | TGTGCCACCGGAATGAGCCCAGGGAACATTCAGTACTTC | CATGMSPGNIQYF
many | TRBJ1-2 | - | TRBV6-5 | TGTGCCAGCAGTTACAGTTCCTATGGCTACACCTTC | CASSYSSYGYTF
many | TRBJ2-7 | TRBD1 | TRBV6-1 | TGTGCCAGCAGACCCCGGGACAGGGGTGTTTTCGAGCAGTACTTC | CASRPRDRGVFEQYF
many | TRBJ1-5 | - | TRBV28 | TGTGCCAGCCGGGGGCTGGGCGGACAGCCCCAGCATTTT | CASRGLGGQPQHF
- | TRBJ2-5 | TRBD2 | TRBV3-1 | TGTGCCAGCAGCCAAGAACTCCCGGCCAGCGGGGGGGGGGAGACCCAGTACTTC | CASSQELPASGGGETQYF
few | TRBJ2-7 | TRBD2 | TRBV20-1 | TGCAGTGCGCGGAAACTAGCGGGGGGGGTTTACGAGCAGTACTTC | CSARKLAGGVYEQYF
many | TRBJ2-7 | TRBD1 | TRBV11-2 | TGTGCCAGCAGCTTAGAGGCAGGGGGTTTCTACGAGCAGTACTTC | CASSLEAGGFYEQYF
- | TRBJ1-1 | - | TRBV6-1 | TGTGCCAGCAGTGATGATCAGAAGAACACTGAAGCTTTCTTT | CASSDDQKNTEAFF
once | TRBJ2-2 | TRBD2 | TRBV12-3/TRBV12-4 | TGTGCCAGCAGGGCGGGGGACCTGAACACCGGGGAGCTGTTTTTT | CASRAGDLNTGELFF
many | TRBJ1-2 | - | TRBV11-2 | TGTGCCAGCAGCCCCCGCGCGGGGTTCGTGGACTATGGCTACACCTTC | CASSPRAGFVDYGYTF
many | TRBJ1-5 | - | TRBV6-1 | TGTGCCGCGGGAGGGGGGGGTCAGCCCCAGCATTTT | CAAGGGGQPQHF
- | TRBJ2-5 | TRBD2 | TRBV11-1 | TGTGCCAGCAGCCGTATCGGGACTAGCGGGAGACAAGAGACCCAGTACTTC | CASSRIGTSGRQETQYF
- | TRBJ1-2 | TRBD1 | TRBV11-2 | TGTGCCAGCAGCTTAGACCCGGACAGGAAATTCTATGGCTACACCTTC | CASSLDPDRKFYGYTF
many | TRBJ1-2 | TRBD1 | TRBV28 | TGTGCCAGCAGTTTCCCGGTGGGGACAGGGCCTTACTATGGCTACACCTTC | CASSFPVGTGPYYGYTF
- | TRBJ2-7 | TRBD2 | TRBV11-2 | TGTGCCAGCAGTGCCGAATTCCAACTAGCGGGAGTCTCCTACGAGCAGTACTTC | CASSAEFQLAGVSYEQYF
many | TRBJ2-2 | - | TRBV6-1 | TGTGCCAGCAGGCCATTCGGAACCGGGGAGCTGTTTTTT | CASRPFGTGELFF
many | TRBJ2-5 | - | TRBV15 | TGTGCCACCAGCAGAGTCTCTAAGGGGGAGACCCAGTACTTC | CATSRVSKGETQYF
many | TRBJ2-7 | TRBD1 | TRBV20-1 | TGCAGTGCTGAAGGACAGGGGAGGGCCTACGAGCAGTACTTC | CSAEGQGRAYEQYF
many | TRBJ1-1 | - | TRBV24-1 | TGTGCCACCAGTGACTACGGGACGAAAGCTTTCTTT | CATSDYGTKAFF
- | TRBJ2-5 | - | TRBV11-2 | TGTGCCAGCAGCTCGTGGCCGGACGAGACCCAGTACTTC | CASSSWPDETQYF
many | TRBJ2-7 | - | TRBV6-5 | TGTGCCAGCAGTTACGGTCAGGGTTGGTACGAGCAGTACTTC | CASSYGQGWYEQYF
many | TRBJ2-7 | - | TRBV2 | TGTGCCAGCAGTGAACCGGCTCCCTACGAGCAGTACTTC | CASSEPAPYEQYF
few | TRBJ2-7 | - | TRBV7-9 | TGTGCCAGCAGCTTAGACGGTGGGACCAACGAGCAGTACTTC | CASSLDGGTNEQYF
many | TRBJ2-7 | - | TRBV7-9 | TGTGCCAGCAGCTCCATAGGTTACGAGCAGTACTTC | CASSSIGYEQYF
many | TRBJ2-7 | - | TRBV20-1 | TGCAGTGCTAGAGATACGGGTGGGACCTACGAGCAGTACTTC | CSARDTGGTYEQYF
many | TRBJ2-7 | TRBD1 | TRBV6-5 | TGTGCCAGCAGTTTGACAGACAGGGAGTCCTACGAGCAGTACTTC | CASSLTDRESYEQYF
- | TRBJ1-1 | - | TRBV30 | TGTGCCTGGAGTCCCGGCACTGAAGCTTTCTTT | CAWSPGTEAFF
many | TRBJ1-1 | TRBD1 | TRBV12-3/TRBV12-4 | TGTGCCAGCAAACAGGGGGCTCTTCAGGTTGGTTTCTTT | CASKQGALQVGFF
- | TRBJ2-7 | - | TRBV12-3/TRBV12-4 | TGTGCCAGCACCTCAGGGCCTGGCTCCTACGAGCAGTACTTC | CASTSGPGSYEQYF